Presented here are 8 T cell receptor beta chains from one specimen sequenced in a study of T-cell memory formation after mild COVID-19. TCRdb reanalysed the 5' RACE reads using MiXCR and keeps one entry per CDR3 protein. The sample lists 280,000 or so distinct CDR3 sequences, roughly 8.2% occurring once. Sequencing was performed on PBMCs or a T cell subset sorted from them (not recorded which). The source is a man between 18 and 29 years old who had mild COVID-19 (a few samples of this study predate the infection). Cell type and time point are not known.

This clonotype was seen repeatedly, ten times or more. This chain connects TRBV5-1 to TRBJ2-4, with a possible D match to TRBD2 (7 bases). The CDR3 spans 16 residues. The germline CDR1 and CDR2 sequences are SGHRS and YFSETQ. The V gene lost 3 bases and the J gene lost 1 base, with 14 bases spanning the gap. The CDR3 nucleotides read TGCGCCAGCAGCTACAGGGAGGGTATGGCCAAAAACATTCAGTACTTC. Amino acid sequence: CASSYREGMAKNIQYF.

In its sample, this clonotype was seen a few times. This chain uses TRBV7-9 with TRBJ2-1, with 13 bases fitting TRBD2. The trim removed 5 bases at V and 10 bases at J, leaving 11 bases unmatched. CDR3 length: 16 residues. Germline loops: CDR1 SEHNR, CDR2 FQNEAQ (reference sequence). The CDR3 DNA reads TGTGCCAGCAGCCCCGGGACTAGCGGGGTCCTTGGGGAGCAGTTCTTC. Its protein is CASSPGTSGVLGEQFF.

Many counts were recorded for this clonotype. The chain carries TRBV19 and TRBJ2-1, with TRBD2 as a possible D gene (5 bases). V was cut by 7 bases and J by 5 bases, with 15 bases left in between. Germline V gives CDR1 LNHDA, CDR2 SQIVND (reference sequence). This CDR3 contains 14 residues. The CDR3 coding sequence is TGTGCCAGTAATTCCGGACTCTACCACAATGAGCAGTTCTTC. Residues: CASNSGLYHNEQFF.

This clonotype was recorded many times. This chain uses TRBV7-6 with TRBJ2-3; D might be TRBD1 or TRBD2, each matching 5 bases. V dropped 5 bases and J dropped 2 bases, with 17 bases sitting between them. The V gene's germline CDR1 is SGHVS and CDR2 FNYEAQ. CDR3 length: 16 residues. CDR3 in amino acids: CASSPTGRGSTDTQYF. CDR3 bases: TGTGCCAGCAGCCCGACGGGGCGAGGGTCCACAGATACGCAGTATTTT.

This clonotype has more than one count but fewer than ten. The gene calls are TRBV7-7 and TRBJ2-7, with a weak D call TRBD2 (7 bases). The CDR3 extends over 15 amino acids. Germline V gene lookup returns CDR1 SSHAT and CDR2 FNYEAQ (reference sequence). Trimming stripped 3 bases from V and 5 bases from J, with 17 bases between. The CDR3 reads CASSFGAGAGDEQYF. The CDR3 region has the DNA TGTGCCAGCAGCTTCGGTGCGGGGGCGGGGGACGAGCAGTACTTC.

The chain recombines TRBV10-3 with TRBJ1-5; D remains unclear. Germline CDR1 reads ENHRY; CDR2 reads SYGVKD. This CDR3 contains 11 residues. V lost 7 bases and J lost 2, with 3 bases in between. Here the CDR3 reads CAIIGNQPQHF. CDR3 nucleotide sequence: TGTGCCATCATCGGCAATCAGCCCCAGCATTTT.

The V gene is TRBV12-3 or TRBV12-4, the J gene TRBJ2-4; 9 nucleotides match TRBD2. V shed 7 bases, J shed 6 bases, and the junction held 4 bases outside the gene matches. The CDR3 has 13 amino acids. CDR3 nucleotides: TGTGCCAGCACACCAGCGGGGGGAAACATTCAGTACTTC. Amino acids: CASTPAGGNIQYF.

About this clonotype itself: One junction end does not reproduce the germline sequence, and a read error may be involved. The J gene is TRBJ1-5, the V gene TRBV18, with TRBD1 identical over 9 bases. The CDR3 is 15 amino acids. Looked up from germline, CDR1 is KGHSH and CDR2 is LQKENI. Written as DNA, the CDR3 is TGTGACAGCTCTCCCAGGACAGGGGTTGAGCAGCCCCAGCATTTT. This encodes CDSSPRTGVEQPQHF.